One and the same sample provided the 24 T cell receptor beta chains below, sequenced in a study of T cell responses to AZD1222 COVID-19 vaccine. TCRdb's copy holds only in-frame clones and misses some; the assay was immunoSEQ multiplex PCR. The sample records under 150,000 clones, roughly 91% being singletons. The material was peripheral blood, obtained on day 0 of AZD1222 vaccination. The receptor source for this set is an adult in good health.

The V gene is TRBV3-1 (or the pseudogene TRBV3-2), the J gene TRBJ1-1; a possible D gene is TRBD1 (5 bases). This CDR3 is built from 15 residues. V was shortened by 4 bases and J by 3 bases, with 15 bases between the two germline ends. Germline lookup yields CDR1 LGHDT and CDR2 YNNKEL (reference sequence). DNA of the CDR3: TGTGCCAGCAGCCGGGGCCAAATGGGGGACACTGAAGCTTTCTTT. It codes for CASSRGQMGDTEAFF.

The rearrangement joins TRBV6-5 to TRBJ2-3; D may be TRBD2 (5 bases). Trimming pared 7 bases from V and 2 bases from J, leaving 13 bases between. This CDR3 is 14 amino acids long. Per germline, CDR1 MNHEY and CDR2 SVGAGI. As DNA, the CDR3 is TGTGCCAGCACCGCCTCGCGGGCCACAGATACGCAGTATTTT. It yields the protein CASTASRATDTQYF.

This sequence joins TRBV14 and TRBJ2-7; 8 bases are a match to TRBD1. V was pared by 3 bases and J by 11 bases, with 6 bases of the junction left unmatched. The CDR3 is 12 residues long. CDR1 is SGHDN, CDR2 FVKESK, per germline. The CDR3 DNA is TGTGCCAGCAGCCAGCGACAGGGGTGGAAGTACTTC. It encodes CASSQRQGWKYF.

This chain links TRBV2 with TRBJ2-7, with D maybe TRBD1 (6 bases). Germline assignment: CDR1 SNHLY and CDR2 FYNNEI. The CDR3 loop spans 15 amino acids. Trimming took 7 bases from V and 1 from J, leaving 17 bases between them. The DNA for the CDR3 is TGTGCCAGCAAGTATCGGGTTAGGGGGTCCTACGAGCAGTACTTC. Translating it yields CASKYRVRGSYEQYF.

The CDR3 reads CAWMYRGYTF. The CDR3 nucleotides read TGTGCCTGGATGTACCGGGGCTACACCTTC. The rearrangement joins TRBV30 to TRBJ1-2; D remains unclear. With 4 bases removed from V and 8 bases from J, the gap between germline ends came to 8 bases. CDR3 length equals 10 residues. CDR1 and CDR2 (germline): GTSNPN, SVGIG (reference sequence).

V is TRBV18 and J is TRBJ1-2; weak D call: TRBD1 (6 bases). With 8 bases removed from V and 6 bases from J, the gap between germline ends came to 10 bases. The germline V gene has CDR1 KGHSH and CDR2 LQKENI. The CDR3 spans 11 residues. The CDR3 DNA reads TGTGCCAGCCGGGGGCGGAATGGCTACACCTTC. It specifies CASRGRNGYTF.

V gene TRBV4-1 combines with J gene TRBJ2-4; unclear D gene. The CDR3 is 16 amino acids. V lost 1 base and J lost 0, with 10 bases in between. CDR1 and CDR2 from the germline V gene are MGHRA and YSYEKL. CDR3 DNA sequence: TGCGCCAGCAGCCAAGGGGTGTCGGGAGCCAAAAACATTCAGTACTTC. Its protein product is CASSQGVSGAKNIQYF.

The chain combines TRBV7-2 with TRBJ2-7; tentative D call: TRBD1 (6 bases). CDR1 SGHTA and CDR2 FQGNSA come from the germline V gene. The CDR3 totals 16 residues. With 2 bases removed from V and 0 bases from J, the gap between germline ends came to 14 bases. The CDR3, as DNA: TGTGCCAGCAGCTTACTTGGGACACACGCCTCCTACGAGCAGTACTTC. This sequence encodes CASSLLGTHASYEQYF.

The chain employs TRBV7-2 and TRBJ1-1, with 7 bases aligning to TRBD1. Germline V gene data show CDR1 as SGHTA and CDR2 as FQGNSA. The CDR3 length is 14 residues. Trimming removed 6 bases from V and 4 bases from J; junction bases left unmatched: 8. The CDR3 region is CASSTDRVFTEAFF. The CDR3 DNA follows: TGTGCCAGCAGTACCGACAGGGTATTCACTGAAGCTTTCTTT.

The chain carries TRBV5-1 and TRBJ1-2; 8 nucleotides match TRBD1. The germline gives CDR1 SGHRS, CDR2 YFSETQ. With 0 bases clipped from V and 7 bases from J, the junction kept 14 bases outside the gene matches. The CDR3 sequence is 17 residues long. The CDR3 DNA follows: TGCGCCAGCAGCTTGGCCGGAATTGGACAGGGATCCGGTGGCTACACCTTC. Translated, it gives CASSLAGIGQGSGGYTF.

V and J are TRBV12-3 or TRBV12-4 and TRBJ1-5; D call uncertain. Trimming left V 3 bases short and J 7 bases short, with 10 bases between. This CDR3 is built from 13 residues. The CDR3 protein is CASSFTVRQPQHF. For the CDR3, the DNA is TGTGCCAGCAGTTTTACGGTTCGACAGCCCCAGCATTTT.

V gene TRBV14 combines with J gene TRBJ1-2; D is ambiguous. Per the germline V gene, CDR1 is SGHDN and CDR2 is FVKESK. The CDR3 length is 15 residues. V lost 0 bases, J lost 3 bases, and 11 bases lay in between. In nucleotides, the CDR3 is TGTGCCAGCAGCCAAGAGCCGGCGTACTACTATGGCTACACCTTC. It yields the protein CASSQEPAYYYGYTF.

V and J are TRBV2 and TRBJ2-5; perhaps TRBD1 as D (5 bases). The V gene lost 6 bases and the J gene lost 5 bases, with 16 bases spanning the gap. Germline CDR1 SNHLY, CDR2 FYNNEI. The CDR3 loop spans 14 amino acids. The CDR3 sequence is CASSKGNTWETQYF. DNA of the CDR3: TGTGCCAGCAGCAAGGGGAATACTTGGGAGACCCAGTACTTC.

V usage is TRBV5-1 and J usage is TRBJ1-3, with 10 bases matching TRBD1. Losses at the gene ends were 0 bases for V and 4 bases for J; bases not matched to a gene: 4. CDR1 is SGHRS, CDR2 YFSETQ, per germline. This CDR3 is 16 amino acids long. The DNA of the CDR3 is TGCGCCAGCAGCTTGGGACAGGGGGCGACCGGAAACACCATATATTTT. It specifies CASSLGQGATGNTIYF. The full variable domain, with the rest looked up from reference TRBV5-1 and TRBJ1-3, is KAGVTQTPRYLIKTRGQQVTLSCSPISGHRSVSWYQQTPGQGLQFLFEYFSETQRNKGNFPGRFSGRQFSNSRSEMNVSTLELGDSALYLCASSLGQGATGNTIYFGEGSWLTVV.

The genes are TRBV6-5 and TRBJ2-5; 15 bases match TRBD2. CDR1 MNHEY and CDR2 SVGAGI come from the germline V gene. CDR3 length: 14 residues. J was trimmed by 5 bases and V by 6 bases; bases with no gene match: 1. The chain's CDR3 is CASRGLAGGETQYF. CDR3 bases: TGTGCCAGCAGAGGACTAGCGGGGGGGGAGACCCAGTACTTC.

This clone was recorded once. The genes are TRBV27 and TRBJ1-5, with a weak D call TRBD1 (5 bases). The CDR3 is 15 amino acids. Germline V gene lookup returns CDR1 MNHEY and CDR2 SMNVEV (reference sequence). V was cut by 4 bases and J by 1 base, with 11 bases left in between. This CDR3 is CASSYRDPSNQPQHF. CDR3 bases: TGTGCCAGCAGTTATAGGGACCCCAGCAATCAGCCCCAGCATTTT.

V usage is TRBV18 and J usage is TRBJ1-1; D possibly corresponds to TRBD1 (6 bases). Germline V CDR1 and CDR2: KGHSH, LQKENI. Trimming cost V 1 base and J 3 bases, with 9 bases left between them. The CDR3 runs to 14 residues. CDR3 nucleotide sequence: TGTGCCAGCTCACCACAGGGGGAGTACACTGAAGCTTTCTTT. This translates into CASSPQGEYTEAFF.

The chain employs TRBV5-4 and TRBJ2-7, with 7 bases lining up with TRBD1. V shed 3 bases and J 5 bases; nucleotides not matched to a gene: 5. This CDR3 spans 13 amino acids. The germline gives CDR1 SGHNT, CDR2 YYREEE (reference sequence). Here the CDR3 DNA reads TGTGCCAGCAGCTCGACAGGGCCCAACGAGCAGTACTTC. Its protein is CASSSTGPNEQYF.

The J gene is TRBJ1-1, the V gene TRBV5-6; D gene unclear. The CDR3 sequence is 12 residues long. Trimming pared 4 bases from V and 3 bases from J, leaving 7 bases between. Germline CDR1 and CDR2: SGHDT and YYEEEE. The CDR3 DNA is TGTGCCAGCAGCCGGACCTACACTGAAGCTTTCTTT. It is translated as CASSRTYTEAFF.

The chain employs TRBV28 and TRBJ2-7, with 7 positions matching TRBD2. Per the germline V gene, CDR1 is MDHEN and CDR2 is SYDVKM. The CDR3 consists of 15 residues. The V and J ends lost 7 bases and 9 bases, in that order; junction bases with no gene match: 18. CDR3 sequence reads: CASISSGEGRVAQYF. CDR3 nucleotides: TGTGCCAGCATCTCTTCGGGGGAGGGCCGGGTGGCGCAGTACTTC.

The rearrangement uses TRBV11-2 and TRBJ2-3; 9 bases match TRBD2. This CDR3 region has 18 residues. Germline CDR1 is SGHAT and CDR2 is FQNNGV. Losses at the gene ends were 5 bases for V and 2 bases for J; bases not matched to a gene: 14. CDR3 protein: CASSQGPSGVPDTDTQYF. CDR3 in DNA: TGTGCCAGCAGCCAGGGCCCTAGCGGGGTCCCGGACACAGATACGCAGTATTTT. Full variable domain (remainder filled in from reference TRBV11-2 and TRBJ2-3): EAGVAQSPRYKIIEKRQSVAFWCNPISGHATLYWYQQILGQGPKLLIQFQNNGVVDDSQLPKDRFSAERLKGVDSTLKIQPAKLEDSAVYLCASSQGPSGVPDTDTQYFGPGTRLTVL.

The chain employs TRBV10-3 and TRBJ1-3; D possibly corresponds to TRBD1 (6 bases). CDR1 ENHRY and CDR2 SYGVKD come from the germline V gene. There are 15 residues in the CDR3. The V end lost 4 bases, the J end lost 7 bases, and 17 bases lay between the germline ends. CDR3 DNA sequence: TGTGCCATCAGTGTGTCCGGCGGGGGCCGGAACACCATATATTTT. Translating it yields CAISVSGGGRNTIYF.

The genes are TRBV5-1 and TRBJ1-1; 8 nucleotides align to TRBD1. V dropped 3 bases and J dropped 5; count of bases not matched to a gene: 6. The germline gives CDR1 SGHRS, CDR2 YFSETQ. CDR3 length: 14 residues. The CDR3 loop is CASSSNRGETEAFF. The CDR3, as DNA: TGCGCCAGCAGCTCGAACAGGGGGGAGACTGAAGCTTTCTTT.

This clone was picked up a small number of times. This rearrangement joins TRBV18 to TRBJ1-1; D is possibly TRBD1 (5 bases). The CDR3 is 15 amino acids. The V gene's germline CDR1 is KGHSH and CDR2 LQKENI. V lost 4 bases and J lost 0, with 12 bases in between. DNA for the CDR3: TGTGCCAGCTCACTGAGACAGAACATGAACACTGAAGCTTTCTTT. It specifies CASSLRQNMNTEAFF.